Reported below is one T cell receptor (beta chain). The antigen is undetermined. This specimen belongs to a study of T cell responses to AZD1222 COVID-19 vaccine. Notes on the study in general: Clonal diversity may have been underestimated in mostly white British donors.

Some second doses came at about 4 weeks and others at about 12 weeks; these were pooled. Looked up from germline, CDR1 is MNHEY and CDR2 is SVGEGT. The CDR3 is 15 residues long. The J segment lost 7 bases and the V segment lost 5 bases, leaving 11 bases of the junction unmatched. Data came from immunoSEQ multiplex PCR; TCRdb stores just in-frame clones and leaves some out. The table shows roughly 110,000 clones, with nearly 90% occurring only once. The receptor's source is an adult who received the AZD1222 COVID-19 vaccine. J is TRBJ2-1 and V is TRBV6-2 or TRBV6-3; TRBD1 matches at 7 bases. The material sequenced was peripheral blood, taken 28 days after the second AZD1222 dose. The CDR3 sequence: CASSPTGAIPNEQFF. In DNA form, the CDR3 reads TGTGCCAGCAGTCCAACAGGGGCCATCCCGAATGAGCAGTTCTTC.